This T cell receptor beta chain appears in the sequencing data of a study of T cells in Graves' hyperthyroidism and ophthalmopathy. Overall study results and limits: Among thyroid clonotypes expanded above 0.001, most also appeared in blood.

This clonotype showed up just a few times. Its target is unknown. The CDR3 regions of TCR beta were amplified from RNA transcripts. When the TCR CDR3 underwent first-round RT-PCR, the HTBI primer set was used. In TCRdb, the multiplex PCR reads were re-called with MiXCR into one record per CDR3 protein. The profile covers over 250,000 distinct CDR3 sequences, with about an eighth appearing a single time and almost 35% taken by the ten largest. The diagnoses drew upon clinical symptoms, serum thyroxine and TRAb, thyroid ultrasound and orbital computed tomography. Fresh peripheral blood, roughly 9.8 ml of it, supplied the PBMCs. This CDR3 is 13 amino acids long. After removal of 3 bases from V and 6 bases from J, the junction contained 1 base not matched to a gene. CDR1 is LNHNV and CDR2 is YYDKDF in the germline V gene (reference sequence).

Material: blood. The receptor was isolated from a woman aged 40 to 55 with Graves' ophthalmopathy. This chain connects TRBV15 to TRBJ2-1; 8 bases agree with TRBD2. The DNA for the CDR3 is TGTGCCACCAGCAGTGGGACTAGCAATGAGCAGTTCTTC. Translated, it gives CATSSGTSNEQFF. Based on the CDR3 plus reference TRBV15 and TRBJ2-1, the full variable domain is DAMVIQNPRYQVTQFGKPVTLSCSQTLNHNVMYWYQQKSSQAPKLLFHYYDKDFNNEADTPDNFQSRRPNTSFCFLDIRSPGLGDTAMYLCATSSGTSNEQFFGPGTRLTVL.